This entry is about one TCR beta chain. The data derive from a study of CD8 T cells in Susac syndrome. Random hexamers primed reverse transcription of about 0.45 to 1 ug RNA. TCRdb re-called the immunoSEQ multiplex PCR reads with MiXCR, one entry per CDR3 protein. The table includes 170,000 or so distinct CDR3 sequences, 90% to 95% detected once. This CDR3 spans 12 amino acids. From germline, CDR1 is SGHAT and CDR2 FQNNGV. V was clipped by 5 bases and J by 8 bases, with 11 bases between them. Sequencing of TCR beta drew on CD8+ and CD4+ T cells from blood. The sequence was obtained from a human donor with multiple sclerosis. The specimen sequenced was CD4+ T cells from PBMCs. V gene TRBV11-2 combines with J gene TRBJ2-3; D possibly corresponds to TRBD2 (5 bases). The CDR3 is CASSPGMVTQYF. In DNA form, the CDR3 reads TGTGCCAGCAGCCCCGGGATGGTTACGCAGTATTTT.